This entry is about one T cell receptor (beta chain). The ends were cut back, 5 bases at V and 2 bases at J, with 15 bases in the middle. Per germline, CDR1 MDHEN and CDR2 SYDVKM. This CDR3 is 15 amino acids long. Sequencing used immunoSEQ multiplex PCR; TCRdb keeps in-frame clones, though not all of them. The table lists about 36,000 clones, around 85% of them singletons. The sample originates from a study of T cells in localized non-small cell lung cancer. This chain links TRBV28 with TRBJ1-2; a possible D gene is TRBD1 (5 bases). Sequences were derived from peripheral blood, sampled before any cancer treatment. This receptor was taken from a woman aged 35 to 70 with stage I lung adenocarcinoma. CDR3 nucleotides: TGTGCCAGCAGTGGCCCTAGGGGCGGAAACTATGGCTACACCTTC. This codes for CASSGPRGGNYGYTF.